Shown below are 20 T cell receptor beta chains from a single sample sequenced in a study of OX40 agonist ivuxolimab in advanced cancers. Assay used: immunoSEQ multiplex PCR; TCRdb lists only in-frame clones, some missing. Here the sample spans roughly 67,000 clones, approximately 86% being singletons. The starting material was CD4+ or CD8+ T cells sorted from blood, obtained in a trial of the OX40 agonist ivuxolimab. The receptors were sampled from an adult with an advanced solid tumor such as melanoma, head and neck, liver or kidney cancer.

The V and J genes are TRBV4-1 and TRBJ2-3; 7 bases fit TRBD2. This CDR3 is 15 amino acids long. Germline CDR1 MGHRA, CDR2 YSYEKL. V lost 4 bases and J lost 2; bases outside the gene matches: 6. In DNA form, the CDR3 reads TGCGCCAGCAGCCTGAGCGGGACCCTCACAGATACGCAGTATTTT. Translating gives CASSLSGTLTDTQYF.

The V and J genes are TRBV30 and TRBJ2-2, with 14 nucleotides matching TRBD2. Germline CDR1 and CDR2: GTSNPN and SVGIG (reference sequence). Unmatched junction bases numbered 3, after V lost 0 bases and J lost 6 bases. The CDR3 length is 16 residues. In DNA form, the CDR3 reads TGTGCCTGGAGTGTACGGACTAGCGGGGGGCCCGGGGAGCTGTTTTTT. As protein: CAWSVRTSGGPGELFF.

The CDR3 reads CASSPGTSGIPYNEQFF. The CDR3 DNA reads TGTGCCAGCAGTCCCGGGACTAGCGGGATTCCCTACAATGAGCAGTTCTTC. The chain employs TRBV27 and TRBJ2-1; the match to TRBD2 covers 13 bases. Trimming cost V 5 bases and J 2 bases; bases outside gene matches: 6. The germline V gene encodes CDR1 MNHEY and CDR2 SMNVEV (reference sequence). The CDR3 is 17 amino acids.

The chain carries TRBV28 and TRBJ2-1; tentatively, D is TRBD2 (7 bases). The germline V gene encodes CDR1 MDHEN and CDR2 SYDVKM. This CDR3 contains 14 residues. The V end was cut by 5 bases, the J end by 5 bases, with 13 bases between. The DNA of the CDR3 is TGTGCCAGCAGTCGTCGGGGGGCTGACAATGAGCAGTTCTTC. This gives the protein CASSRRGADNEQFF.

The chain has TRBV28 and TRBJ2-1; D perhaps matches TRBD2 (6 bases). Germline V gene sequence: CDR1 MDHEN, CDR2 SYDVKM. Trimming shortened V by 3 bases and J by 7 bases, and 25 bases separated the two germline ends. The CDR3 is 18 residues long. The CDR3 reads CASSLATAIAGLENEQFF. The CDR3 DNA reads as TGTGCCAGCAGTTTGGCGACTGCGATTGCGGGATTAGAGAATGAGCAGTTCTTC.

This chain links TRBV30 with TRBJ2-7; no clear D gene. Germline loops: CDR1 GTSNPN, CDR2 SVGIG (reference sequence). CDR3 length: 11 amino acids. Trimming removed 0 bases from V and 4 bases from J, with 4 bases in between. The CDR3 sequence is CAWSVGYEQYF. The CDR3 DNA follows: TGTGCCTGGAGTGTAGGATACGAGCAGTACTTC.

CDR3 in amino acids: CASSLEGQSLFSYEQYF. DNA of the CDR3: TGTGCCAGCAGCTTGGAAGGGCAGTCCCTCTTCTCCTACGAGCAGTACTTC. The J gene is TRBJ2-7, the V gene TRBV5-6, with unresolved D. The germline CDR1 and CDR2 sequences are SGHDT and YYEEEE. The ends were cut back, 0 bases at V and 0 bases at J, with 16 bases in the middle. This CDR3 region has 17 residues.

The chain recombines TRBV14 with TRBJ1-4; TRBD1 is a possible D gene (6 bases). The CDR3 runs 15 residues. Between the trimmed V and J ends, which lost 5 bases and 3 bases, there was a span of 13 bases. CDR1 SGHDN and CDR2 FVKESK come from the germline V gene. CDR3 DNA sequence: TGTGCCAGCAGCGGAACAGGGACGGCTAATGAAAAACTGTTTTTT. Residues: CASSGTGTANEKLFF.

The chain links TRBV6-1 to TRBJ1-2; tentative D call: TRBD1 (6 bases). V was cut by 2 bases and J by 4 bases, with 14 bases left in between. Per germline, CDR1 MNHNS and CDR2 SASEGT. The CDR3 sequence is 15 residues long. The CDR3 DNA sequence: TGTGCCAGCAGTGAATCAGGAGGGGGATCCTATGGCTACACCTTC. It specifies CASSESGGGSYGYTF.

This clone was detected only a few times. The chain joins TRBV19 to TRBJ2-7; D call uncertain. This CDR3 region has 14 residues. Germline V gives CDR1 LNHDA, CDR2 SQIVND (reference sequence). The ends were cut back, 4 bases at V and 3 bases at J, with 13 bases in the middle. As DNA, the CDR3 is TGTGCCAGTAGTAAGGTAGGCTCCATCTACGAGCAGTACTTC. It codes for CASSKVGSIYEQYF. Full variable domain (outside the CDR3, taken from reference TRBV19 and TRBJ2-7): DGGITQSPKYLFRKEGQNVTLSCEQNLNHDAMYWYRQDPGQGLRLIYYSQIVNDFQKGDIAEGYSVSREKKESFPLTVTSAQKNPTAFYLCASSKVGSIYEQYFGPGTRLTVT.

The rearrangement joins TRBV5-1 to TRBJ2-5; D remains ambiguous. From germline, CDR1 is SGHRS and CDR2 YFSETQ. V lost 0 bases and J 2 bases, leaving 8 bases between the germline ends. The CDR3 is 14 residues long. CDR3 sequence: CASSLVARQETQYF. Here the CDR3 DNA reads TGCGCCAGCAGCTTGGTAGCTAGGCAAGAGACCCAGTACTTC.

CDR3 in DNA: TGTGCCTGGAGTGTTAGAATCGATGGTTCACCCCTCCACTTT. Protein sequence: CAWSVRIDGSPLHF. The chain has TRBV30 and TRBJ1-6; D remains ambiguous. There are 14 residues in the CDR3. Germline V lookup: CDR1 GTSNPN, CDR2 SVGIG (reference sequence). Deletions cut 0 bases from V and 9 bases from J, with 12 bases between.

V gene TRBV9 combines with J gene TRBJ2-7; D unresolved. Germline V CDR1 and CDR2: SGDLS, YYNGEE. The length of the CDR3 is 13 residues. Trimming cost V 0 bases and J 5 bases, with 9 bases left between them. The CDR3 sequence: CASSVEGRDEQYF. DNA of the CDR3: TGTGCCAGCAGCGTAGAAGGTAGGGACGAGCAGTACTTC. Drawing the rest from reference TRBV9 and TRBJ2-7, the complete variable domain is DSGVTQTPKHLITATGQRVTLRCSPRSGDLSVYWYQQSLDQGLQFLIQYYNGEERAKGNILERFSAQQFPDLHSELNLSSLELGDSALYFCASSVEGRDEQYFGPGTRLTVT.

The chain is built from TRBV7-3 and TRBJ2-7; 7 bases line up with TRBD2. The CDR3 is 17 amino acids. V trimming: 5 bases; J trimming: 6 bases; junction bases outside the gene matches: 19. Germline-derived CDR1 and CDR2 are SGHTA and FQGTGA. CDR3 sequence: CASSPENIGLVRAEQYF. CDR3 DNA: TGTGCCAGCAGCCCCGAAAATATAGGACTAGTCCGTGCCGAGCAGTACTTC.

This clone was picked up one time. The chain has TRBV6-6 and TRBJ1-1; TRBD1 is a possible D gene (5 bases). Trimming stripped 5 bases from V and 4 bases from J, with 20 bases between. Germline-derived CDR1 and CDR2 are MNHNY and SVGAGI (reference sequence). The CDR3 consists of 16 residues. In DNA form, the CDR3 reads TGTGCCAGCAGTCCTTCGGGGGGGGACGGTCGCACTGAAGCTTTCTTT. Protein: CASSPSGGDGRTEAFF.

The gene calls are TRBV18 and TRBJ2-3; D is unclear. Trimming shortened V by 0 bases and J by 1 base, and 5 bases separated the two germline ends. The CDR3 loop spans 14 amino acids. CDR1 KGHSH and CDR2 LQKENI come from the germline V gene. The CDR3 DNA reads TGTGCCAGCTCACCACCCTCGGGCACAGATACGCAGTATTTT. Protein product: CASSPPSGTDTQYF.

CDR3 nucleotide sequence: TGTGCCAGCAGCTTCGAAAGTCCGGGGAGTGGCTACACCTTC. Protein: CASSFESPGSGYTF. The chain carries TRBV7-9 and TRBJ1-2, with D unclear. The V end was cut by 3 bases, the J end by 7 bases, with 15 bases between. The CDR3 contains 14 residues. The germline V gene has CDR1 SEHNR and CDR2 FQNEAQ (reference sequence).

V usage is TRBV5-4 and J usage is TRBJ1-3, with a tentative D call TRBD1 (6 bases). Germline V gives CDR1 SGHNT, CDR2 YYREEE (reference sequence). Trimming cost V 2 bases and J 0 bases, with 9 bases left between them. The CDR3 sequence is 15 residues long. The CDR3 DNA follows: TGTGCCAGCAGCTTTAGAGGGGGCTCTGGAAACACCATATATTTT. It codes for CASSFRGGSGNTIYF.

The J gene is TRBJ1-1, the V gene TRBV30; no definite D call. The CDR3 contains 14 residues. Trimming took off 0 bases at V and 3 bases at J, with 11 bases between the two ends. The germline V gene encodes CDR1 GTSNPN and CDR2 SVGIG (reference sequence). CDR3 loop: CAWSVGRDHTEAFF. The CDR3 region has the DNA TGTGCCTGGAGTGTAGGGAGAGACCACACTGAAGCTTTCTTT.

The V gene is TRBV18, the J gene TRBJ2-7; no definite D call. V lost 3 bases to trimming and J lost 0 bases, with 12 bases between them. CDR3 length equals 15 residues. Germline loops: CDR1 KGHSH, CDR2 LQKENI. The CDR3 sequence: CASSPETPSSYEQYF. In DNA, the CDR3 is TGTGCCAGCTCACCGGAGACCCCTAGCTCCTACGAGCAGTACTTC.